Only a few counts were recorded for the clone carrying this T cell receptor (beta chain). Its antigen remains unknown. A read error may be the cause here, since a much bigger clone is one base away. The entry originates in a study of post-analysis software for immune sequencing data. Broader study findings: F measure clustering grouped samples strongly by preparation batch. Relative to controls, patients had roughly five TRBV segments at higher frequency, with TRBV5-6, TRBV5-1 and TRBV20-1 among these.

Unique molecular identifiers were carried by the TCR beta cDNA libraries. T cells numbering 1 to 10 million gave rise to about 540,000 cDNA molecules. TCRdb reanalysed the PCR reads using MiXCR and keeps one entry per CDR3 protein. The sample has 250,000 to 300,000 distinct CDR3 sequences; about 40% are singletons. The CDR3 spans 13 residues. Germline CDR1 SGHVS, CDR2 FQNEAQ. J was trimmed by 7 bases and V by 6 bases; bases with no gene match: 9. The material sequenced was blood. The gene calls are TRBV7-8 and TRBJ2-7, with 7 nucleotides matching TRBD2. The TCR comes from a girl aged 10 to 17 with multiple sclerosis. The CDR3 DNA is TGTGCCAGCAGAGCGGGGTCCTACAATGAGCAGTACTTC. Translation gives CASRAGSYNEQYF.